The 3 T cell receptor beta chains below were found in one sample sequenced in a study of HIV-infected children after antiretroviral therapy interruption (dated by TCRdb to 2018 to 2020). The library relied on 3' RACE. The instrument given in TCRdb is Illumina MiSeq. To correct PCR amplification bias, TCR libraries were generated from RNA with a 3' RACE protocol that used unique molecular identifiers. Clones were called with MiXCR by TCRdb after fastp trimmed the public reads at Q25, and only in-frame beta chains were retained. Identical CDR3 proteins give one entry, which carries the most common genes and DNA. A total of nearly 15,000 distinct CDR3 sequences appear in this sample, 3% to 3.5% of them only once. Roughly 34% of the sample goes to the ten largest clones. The sample's treatment or condition label is to be understood as: PENTA 11 planned treatment interruption arm or continuous ART arm.

The source material was CD45RO+ CD8+ T cells from PBMCs, pooled from several time points, sampled from a donor given antiretroviral therapy, either interrupted or continuous. The cell subset or site label for this specimen denotes: memory CD8+ CD45RO+ CD45RA- T cells. All receptors derive from a pool of human donors with HIV.

Only a few counts were recorded for this clonotype. The gene calls are TRBV4-2 and TRBJ2-7; D gene ambiguous. The V end was cut by 1 base, the J end by 4 bases, with 8 bases between. The CDR3 has 13 amino acids. The germline gives CDR1 LGHNA, CDR2 YNFKEQ. CDR3 protein: CASSQVEYYEQYF. DNA of the CDR3: TGTGCCAGCAGCCAAGTGGAGTATTACGAGCAGTACTTC.

V usage is TRBV5-1 and J usage is TRBJ1-1; D not certain. The CDR3 covers 16 residues. CDR1 and CDR2 (germline): SGHRS, YFSETQ. The ends were cut back, 1 base at V and 0 bases at J, with 13 bases in the middle. CDR3 region: CASSLSKERLNTEAFF. CDR3 nucleotide sequence: TGCGCCAGCAGCTTGAGTAAGGAGCGATTGAACACTGAAGCTTTCTTT.

This chain connects TRBV10-3 to TRBJ2-2, with TRBD2 matching over 8 bases. Germline CDR1 is ENHRY and CDR2 is SYGVKD. The CDR3 sequence is 14 residues long. The V gene end was trimmed by 6 bases and the J gene end by 1 base; junction bases not matched to a gene: 1. DNA for the CDR3: TGTGCCATCAGCGGGGGGGAGAACACCGGGGAGCTGTTTTTT. Amino acid sequence: CAISGGENTGELFF.